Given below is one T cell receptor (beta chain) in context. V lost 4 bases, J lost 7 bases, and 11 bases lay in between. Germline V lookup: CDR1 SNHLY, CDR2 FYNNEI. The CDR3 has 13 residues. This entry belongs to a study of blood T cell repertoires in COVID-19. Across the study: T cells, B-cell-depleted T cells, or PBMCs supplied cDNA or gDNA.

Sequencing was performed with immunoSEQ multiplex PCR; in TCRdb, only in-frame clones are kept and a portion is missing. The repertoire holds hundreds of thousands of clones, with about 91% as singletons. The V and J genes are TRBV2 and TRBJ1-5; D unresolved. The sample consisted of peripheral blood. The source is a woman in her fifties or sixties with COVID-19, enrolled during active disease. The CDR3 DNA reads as TGTGCCAGCAGTGGCCTAACCGGGCAGCCCCAGCATTTT. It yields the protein CASSGLTGQPQHF.